These T cell receptor beta chains were read from a single sample in a study of CDR3 diversity in severe acne. TCRdb used MiXCR to reprocess the PCR reads, holding one entry per CDR3 protein. The data hold more than 85,000 distinct CDR3 sequences, with around half observed a single time. Sequenced input: blood. The receptors originated from a male donor in good health, serving as a control. Each CDR3 is given with its conserved first and last residue. D genes are given only for firm matches. A row's size may be missing; if present it is once, few, many or a size class.

-	TRBJ1-2	TRBV20-1	medium-sized	TGCAGTGCGACACGCTATGGCTACACCTTC	CSATRYGYTF
TRBD2	TRBJ2-2	TRBV25-1	-	TGTGCCAGCAGTGAACTTACTAGCGGGAGTGTCGGGGAGCTGTTTTTT	CASSELTSGSVGELFF
-	TRBJ1-5	TRBV20-1	-	TGCAGTGCTAGAGGTCCCTTGGGGGTCCGGAATCAGCCCCAGCATTTT	CSARGPLGVRNQPQHF
-	TRBJ2-7	TRBV20-1	few	TGCAGTGCTAGAGATTTAGCGGGACAGATCTACGAGCAGTACTTC	CSARDLAGQIYEQYF
-	TRBJ2-1	TRBV3-1	many	TGTGCCAGCAGCCAAGTGGGTGAGCAGTTCTTC	CASSQVGEQFF
-	TRBJ2-1	TRBV10-3	-	TGTGCCATCAGTGAGTTGCTAGGAGACCGTTACAATGAGGAGTTCTTC	CAISELLGDRYNEEFF
-	TRBJ1-5	TRBV2	many	TGTGCCAGCAGCGGGGTGTCGGGGGCTAGCAATCAGCCCCAGCATTTT	CASSGVSGASNQPQHF
-	TRBJ1-1	TRBV20-1	many	TGCAGTGCTAGATTCGACAGTTACACTGAAGCTTTCTTT	CSARFDSYTEAFF
TRBD1	TRBJ1-5	TRBV19	many	TGTGCCAGTAGTATCGGTAGGGGGCCCAATCAGCCCCAGCATTTT	CASSIGRGPNQPQHF
-	TRBJ2-7	TRBV3-1	-	TGTGCCAGCAGCCAAGGCGGGGCCAGCTCCTACGAGCAGTACTTC	CASSQGGASSYEQYF
-	TRBJ1-1	TRBV6-5	-	TGTGCCAGCAGTCACGCCAATATTGAAGCTTTCTTT	CASSHANIEAFF
TRBD1	TRBJ1-1	TRBV5-5	-	TGTGCCAGCAGCCAGGACAGGGGGGATGAAGCTTTCTTT	CASSQDRGDEAFF
-	TRBJ1-1	TRBV9	few	TGTGCCAGCGGCCCACACACTGAAGCTTTCTTT	CASGPHTEAFF
TRBD1	TRBJ2-5	TRBV6-5	-	TGTGCCAGCAGTGAACAGGGGGGAGAGACCCAGTACTTC	CASSEQGGETQYF
-	TRBJ1-5	TRBV2	-	TGTGCCAGCAGTTTCACTCCAGGTACAGGGAGCGGAGGCAATCAGCCCCAGCATTTT	CASSFTPGTGSGGNQPQHF
-	TRBJ1-4	TRBV5-4	-	TGTGCCAGCAGCTCCGTGACAGACGCCGATGAAAAACTGTTTTTT	CASSSVTDADEKLFF
-	TRBJ2-7	TRBV19	-	TGTGCCAGTAGTTACGACAGCACCTACGAGCAGTACTTC	CASSYDSTYEQYF
TRBD2	TRBJ2-7	TRBV10-1	medium-sized	TGCGCCAGTGCGGGGCTAGCGGGAGACGACGAGCAGTACTTC	CASAGLAGDDEQYF
TRBD1	TRBJ2-7	TRBV11-2	few	TGTGCCAGCAGCGGAGGGACAGGATTCTACGAGCAGTACTTC	CASSGGTGFYEQYF
-	TRBJ2-5	TRBV12-3/TRBV12-4	many	TGTGCCAGCACCCCAACCCCCACGCAAGAGACCCAGTACTTC	CASTPTPTQETQYF